This TCR beta chain was identified in a study of metastatic and nonmetastatic thyroid tumors. Findings of the study overall: It was reportedly found that TCR beta diversity was significantly higher in malignant thyroid tumors than in benign nodules, a difference seen in both blood and tumor samples.

Ahead of thyroid surgery, no patient had received treatment of any kind. With MiXCR, TCRdb called clones anew from the PCR reads. The sample holds about 30,000 clones, around 25% seen once. The CDR3 is 15 residues long. J was trimmed by 5 bases and V by 3 bases; bases with no gene match: 3. From germline, CDR1 is MNHNS and CDR2 SASEGT. In the case of this clone: What it binds is unknown.

Sequencing used blood. This rearrangement joins TRBV6-1 to TRBJ2-3; 12 nucleotides align to TRBD2. The clonotype comes from a female donor with papillary thyroid cancer or a benign thyroid nodule (not recorded which). Some clones in this sample may be carry-over from other donors' samples. CDR3 protein: CASSDLGLAGDTQYF. In nucleotides, the CDR3 is TGTGCCAGCAGTGATTTGGGACTAGCGGGAGATACGCAGTATTTT.